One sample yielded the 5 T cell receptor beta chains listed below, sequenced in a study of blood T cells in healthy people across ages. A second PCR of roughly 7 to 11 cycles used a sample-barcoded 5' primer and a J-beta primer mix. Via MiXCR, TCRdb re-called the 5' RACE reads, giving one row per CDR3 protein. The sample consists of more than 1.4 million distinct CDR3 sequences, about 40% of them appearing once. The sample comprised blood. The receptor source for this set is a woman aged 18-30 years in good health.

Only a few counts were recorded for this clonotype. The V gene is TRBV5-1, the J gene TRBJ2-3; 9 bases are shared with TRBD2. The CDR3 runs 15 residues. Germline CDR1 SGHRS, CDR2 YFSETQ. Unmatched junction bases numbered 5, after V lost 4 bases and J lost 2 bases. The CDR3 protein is CASSLVAGVTDTQYF. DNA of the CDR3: TGCGCCAGCAGCCTGGTAGCGGGAGTCACAGATACGCAGTATTTT. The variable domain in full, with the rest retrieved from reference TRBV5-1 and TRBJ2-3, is KAGVTQTPRYLIKTRGQQVTLSCSPISGHRSVSWYQQTPGQGLQFLFEYFSETQRNKGNFPGRFSGRQFSNSRSEMNVSTLELGDSALYLCASSLVAGVTDTQYFGPGTRLTVL.

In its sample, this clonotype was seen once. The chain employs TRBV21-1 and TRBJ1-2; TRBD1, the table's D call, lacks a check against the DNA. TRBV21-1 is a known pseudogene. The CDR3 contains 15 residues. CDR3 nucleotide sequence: TGTGCCAGCAGCCCGTTACAGCCGGGGGTCTATGGCTACACCTTC. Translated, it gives CASSPLQPGVYGYTF.

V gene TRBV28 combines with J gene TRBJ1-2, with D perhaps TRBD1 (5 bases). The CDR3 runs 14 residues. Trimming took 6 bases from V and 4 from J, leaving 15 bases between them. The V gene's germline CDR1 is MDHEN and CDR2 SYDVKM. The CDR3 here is CASSDRDGLYGYTF. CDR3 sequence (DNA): TGTGCCAGCAGCGACCGGGACGGACTCTATGGCTACACCTTC.

The CDR3 sequence is CASSLAYHSNYGYTF. The CDR3 DNA reads TGCGCCAGCAGCTTGGCGTACCACAGTAACTATGGCTACACCTTC. This chain joins TRBV5-1 and TRBJ1-2; D not resolved. CDR3 size: 15 residues. V lost 0 bases, J lost 1 base, and 10 bases lay in between. Germline CDR1 and CDR2: SGHRS and YFSETQ. Based on the CDR3 plus reference TRBV5-1 and TRBJ1-2, the full variable domain is KAGVTQTPRYLIKTRGQQVTLSCSPISGHRSVSWYQQTPGQGLQFLFEYFSETQRNKGNFPGRFSGRQFSNSRSEMNVSTLELGDSALYLCASSLAYHSNYGYTFGSGTRLTVV.

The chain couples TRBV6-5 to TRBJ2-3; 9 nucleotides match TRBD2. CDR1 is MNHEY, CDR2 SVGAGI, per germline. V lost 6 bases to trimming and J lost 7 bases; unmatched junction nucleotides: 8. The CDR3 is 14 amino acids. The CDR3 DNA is TGTGCCAGCAGGCCTACCGGGACTAGCTATACGCAGTATTTT. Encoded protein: CASRPTGTSYTQYF.